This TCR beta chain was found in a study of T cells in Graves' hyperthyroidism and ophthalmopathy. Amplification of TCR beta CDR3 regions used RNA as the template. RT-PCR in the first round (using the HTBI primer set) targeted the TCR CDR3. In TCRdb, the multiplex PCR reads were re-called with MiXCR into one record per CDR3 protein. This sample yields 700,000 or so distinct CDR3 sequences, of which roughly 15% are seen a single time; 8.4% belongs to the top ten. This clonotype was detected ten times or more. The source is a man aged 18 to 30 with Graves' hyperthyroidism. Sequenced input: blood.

Here the CDR3 DNA reads TGTGCCAGCAGCAGCTGGGGTGGTAGCGGTCTTTACAATGAGCAGTTCTTC. Protein sequence: CASSSWGGSGLYNEQFF. The chain couples TRBV11-2 to TRBJ2-1, with D possibly TRBD2 on 6 matching bases. The length of the CDR3 is 17 residues. From germline, CDR1 is SGHAT and CDR2 FQNNGV. V was cut by 5 bases and J by 4 bases, with 21 bases left in between.